The 13 T cell receptor beta chains in this list originate from one sample, sequenced in a study of long-term antiretroviral therapy in people with HIV. Survey level was the resolution at which the v3.0 immunoSEQ assay ran. This table comes from immunoSEQ multiplex PCR, and its TCRdb copy is limited to in-frame clones, with some not included. The sample includes 30,000 to 40,000 clones, roughly 94% seen only once; the top ten take about 3.6%. The specimen comprised unsorted PBMCs, sampled 4.1 years after starting antiretroviral therapy. These receptors were collected from a woman aged 45-65 years with HIV.

This chain links TRBV7-3 with TRBJ2-6; D ambiguous. Trimming removed 5 bases at V and 1 base at J, with 3 bases between. Germline CDR1 reads SGHTA; CDR2 reads FQGTGA. CDR3 length: 13 amino acids. Here the CDR3 reads CASSRSGANVLTF. DNA for the CDR3: TGTGCCAGCAGCCGTTCTGGGGCCAACGTCCTGACTTTC.

V is TRBV9 and J is TRBJ2-3; no definite D call. Trimming pared 3 bases from V and 0 bases from J, leaving 2 bases between. This CDR3 has 12 amino acids. The germline V gene has CDR1 SGDLS and CDR2 YYNGEE. In DNA form, the CDR3 reads TGTGCCAGCAGCGGTAGCACAGATACGCAGTATTTT. Residues: CASSGSTDTQYF.

The chain joins TRBV7-2 to TRBJ2-1, with 12 nucleotides matching TRBD2. The V segment lost 0 bases and the J segment 10 bases; nucleotides outside the gene matches: 16. The CDR3 loop spans 19 amino acids. The germline gives CDR1 SGHTA, CDR2 FQGNSA. CDR3: CASSLALSLAGGAAEEQFF. The CDR3 DNA follows: TGTGCCAGCAGCTTAGCGTTGTCGCTAGCGGGGGGGGCCGCTGAAGAGCAGTTCTTC.

This clone appeared a single time. The gene calls are TRBV7-8 and TRBJ1-5, with unresolved D. Trimming cost V 1 base and J 6 bases, with 10 bases left between them. This CDR3 region has 14 residues. Per germline, CDR1 SGHVS and CDR2 FQNEAQ. For the CDR3, the DNA is TGTGCCAGCAGCTTAGGGTCCGGAGGTCAGCCCCAGCATTTT. It codes for CASSLGSGGQPQHF.

The V gene is TRBV9, the J gene TRBJ2-2; 8 bases map to TRBD2. The V gene end was trimmed by 1 base and the J gene end by 1 base; junction bases not matched to a gene: 6. The CDR3 totals 17 residues. Germline assignment: CDR1 SGDLS and CDR2 YYNGEE. The CDR3 DNA follows: TGTGCCAGCAGCGTACTGTCGGCGGGGGGGAACACCGGGGAGCTGTTTTTT. Translating it yields CASSVLSAGGNTGELFF.

The chain carries TRBV5-4 and TRBJ2-5, with 10 bases lining up with TRBD1. The germline CDR1 and CDR2 sequences are SGHNT and YYREEE (reference sequence). V shed 4 bases and J 10 bases; nucleotides not matched to a gene: 10. CDR3 length: 14 amino acids. This chain's CDR3 is CASSLDRDRGDQYF. CDR3 nucleotide sequence: TGTGCCAGCAGCCTGGACCGGGACAGGGGCGACCAGTACTTC.

This clone has just a few counts. The V call is TRBV5-6, the J call TRBJ1-1; D not resolved. The CDR3 consists of 13 residues. Germline-derived CDR1 and CDR2 are SGHDT and YYEEEE. Trimming took off 0 bases at V and 11 bases at J, with 14 bases between the two ends. CDR3 nucleotide sequence: TGTGCCAGCAGCTTGGCCCTGGGGTCTTACGCTTTCTTT. It codes for CASSLALGSYAFF.

The chain employs TRBV5-1 and TRBJ2-5, with D tentatively TRBD1 (5 bases). The V end was cut by 4 bases, the J end by 5 bases, with 12 bases between. This CDR3 region has 13 residues. Germline V lookup: CDR1 SGHRS, CDR2 YFSETQ. CDR3: CASSPGSGETQYF. The CDR3 region has the DNA TGCGCCAGCAGCCCAGGGTCTGGGGAGACCCAGTACTTC.

This clone was seen a single time. The chain links TRBV5-1 to TRBJ1-4; TRBD1 matches 9 bases. The CDR3 runs to 14 residues. The ends lost 4 bases at V and 8 bases at J; junction bases unmatched: 6. Germline-derived CDR1 and CDR2 are SGHRS and YFSETQ. In DNA, the CDR3 is TGCGCCAGCAGCACGGGACAGGGAATGGAAAAACTGTTTTTT. Translated: CASSTGQGMEKLFF.

This chain connects TRBV7-2 to TRBJ1-2; no definite D call. V was pared by 1 base and J by 7 bases, with 7 bases between. There are 12 residues in the CDR3. Germline V lookup: CDR1 SGHTA, CDR2 FQGNSA. The CDR3 here is CASSLEQRGYTF. The CDR3 DNA reads as TGTGCCAGCAGCTTAGAACAGCGTGGCTACACCTTC. Full variable domain (outside the CDR3, taken from reference TRBV7-2 and TRBJ1-2): GAGVSQSPSNKVTEKGKDVELRCDPISGHTALYWYRQSLGQGLEFLIYFQGNSAPDKSGLPSDRFSAERTGGSVSTLTIQRTQQEDSAVYLCASSLEQRGYTFGSGTRLTVV.

The chain joins TRBV6-1 to TRBJ2-7, with 8 positions matching TRBD1. This CDR3 has 14 residues. Germline V gives CDR1 MNHNS, CDR2 SASEGT. V lost 7 bases, J lost 2 bases, and 7 bases stayed unmatched. The CDR3 sequence is CASNSGGRTYEQYF. DNA for the CDR3: TGTGCCAGCAACTCAGGGGGCCGGACCTACGAGCAGTACTTC.

This chain links TRBV6-6 with TRBJ1-2; D is uncertain. Deletions cut 6 bases from V and 0 bases from J, with 11 bases between. The V gene's germline CDR1 is MNHNY and CDR2 SVGAGI (reference sequence). The CDR3 loop spans 14 amino acids. For the CDR3, the DNA is TGTGCCAGCAGACCCCCAGGTTCTAACTATGGCTACACCTTC. It codes for CASRPPGSNYGYTF.

A word on this clone: The junction and the germline gene differ at one end; a read error may be behind it. The chain combines TRBV7-7 with TRBJ2-5; D unclear. This CDR3 has 13 residues. Germline assignment: CDR1 SSHAT and CDR2 FNYEAQ (reference sequence). As DNA, the CDR3 is TGTGCTAGCAGCTTAGGTGAAGGAGAGACCCAGTACTTC. Translated, it gives CASSLGEGETQYF.